The clone carrying this TCR beta chain was counted a few times. Antigen unknown. TCRdb called the RT-PCR reads again in MiXCR, with one record for every CDR3 protein. The repertoire has about 520,000 distinct CDR3 sequences, approximately 7.8% of them found once; the top ten carry around 13%. This sample stems from a study of response to subunit inactivated influenza vaccine. V lost 4 bases, J lost 7 bases, and 9 bases stayed unmatched. Germline lookup yields CDR1 MGHRA and CDR2 YSYEKL. The CDR3 has 15 residues. Study-level points and caveats: That few new T cells are recruited by each seasonal influenza vaccination was the authors' suggestion.

The sample in question was PBMCs from blood, obtained roughly 24 months after vaccination. The sequence derives from a man between 50 and 75 years old who received an inactivated influenza vaccine. The chain employs TRBV4-1 and TRBJ2-2; 7 bases map to TRBD2. The CDR3 nucleotides are TGCGCCAGCAGCCGAGAAAGCTGGGGGGGCGGGGAGCTGTTTTTT. Protein product: CASSRESWGGGELFF.